These T cell receptor beta chains were read from a single sample in a study of blood T cell repertoires in COVID-19. Sequencing used immunoSEQ multiplex PCR; TCRdb keeps in-frame clones, though not all of them. The sample includes roughly 460,000 clones, about 87% of them seen just once. The source material was peripheral blood. The receptors come from a man between 18 and 35 years old with COVID-19, enrolled during active disease. Both conserved end residues are part of each CDR3. A D gene is named only where the DNA matches it firmly. Where a row states a size, it is once, few, many or the class of an expanded clone; other rows omit it.

CDR3 DNA: TGTGCCAGCAGCTTGGGACAGCCTGCGCACACCATATATTTT; CDR3 protein: CASSLGQPAHTIYF; D gene: TRBD1; clone size: -; J gene: TRBJ1-3; V gene: TRBV11-3
CDR3 DNA: TGTGCCAGCTCACTCCGGACCCGGGAGGCCAACGAGCAGTACTTC; CDR3 protein: CASSLRTREANEQYF; D gene: TRBD2; clone size: -; J gene: TRBJ2-7; V gene: TRBV18
CDR3 DNA: TGTGCCAGCAGTTACGGGGGGACTTACAATGAGCAGTTCTTC; CDR3 protein: CASSYGGTYNEQFF; D gene: -; clone size: -; J gene: TRBJ2-1; V gene: TRBV6-2/TRBV6-3
CDR3 DNA: TGTGCCAGCAGCGAGACTAGCGGCTGGAACACCGGGGAGCTGTTTTTT; CDR3 protein: CASSETSGWNTGELFF; D gene: TRBD2; clone size: -; J gene: TRBJ2-2; V gene: TRBV9
CDR3 DNA: TGTGCCAGCAGCCAGTTTACGGGACTAGCGGGAGGACTCCAAGAGACCCAGTACTTC; CDR3 protein: CASSQFTGLAGGLQETQYF; D gene: TRBD2; clone size: once; J gene: TRBJ2-5; V gene: TRBV5-4
CDR3 DNA: TGTGCCAGCAGCTTAGGACTTCGCAATGAGCAGTTCTTC; CDR3 protein: CASSLGLRNEQFF; D gene: -; clone size: -; J gene: TRBJ2-1; V gene: TRBV13
CDR3 DNA: TGTGCCAGCAGTGATTATACCCTCCACTTT; CDR3 protein: CASSDYTLHF; D gene: -; clone size: once; J gene: TRBJ1-6; V gene: TRBV6-1
CDR3 DNA: TGTGCCAGCAGCGGGACAGGGTACGGAAACACCATATATTTT; CDR3 protein: CASSGTGYGNTIYF; D gene: TRBD1; clone size: -; J gene: TRBJ1-3; V gene: TRBV9
CDR3 DNA: TGTGCCAGCAGCTTAGGTCAGGGGGCGCGGGCCCAGTACTTC; CDR3 protein: CASSLGQGARAQYF; D gene: TRBD1; clone size: -; J gene: TRBJ2-5; V gene: TRBV11-3
CDR3 DNA: TGCGCCAGCAGCTTGGGCCACCTCAGGGATGAGCAGTTCTTC; CDR3 protein: CASSLGHLRDEQFF; D gene: -; clone size: -; J gene: TRBJ2-1; V gene: TRBV5-1
CDR3 DNA: TGTGCCAGCAGTTTCTGGACTAGCGGGCCAGGGGGGTACGAGCAGTACTTC; CDR3 protein: CASSFWTSGPGGYEQYF; D gene: TRBD2; clone size: -; J gene: TRBJ2-7; V gene: TRBV2
CDR3 DNA: TGTGCCAGCAGCGGGCTCCCCCCGGGAGGAATTCTGAAGCAGTTCTTC; CDR3 protein: CASSGLPPGGILKQFF; D gene: TRBD2; clone size: -; J gene: TRBJ2-1; V gene: TRBV9
CDR3 DNA: TGTGCCAGTAGTGCTAAACAGAGAAGTAGCAATCAGCCCCAGCATTTT; CDR3 protein: CASSAKQRSSNQPQHF; D gene: -; clone size: -; J gene: TRBJ1-5; V gene: TRBV19
CDR3 DNA: TGTGCCAGCAGCTTAGGAGCCGGGGGCCAAGAGACCCAGTACTTC; CDR3 protein: CASSLGAGGQETQYF; D gene: -; clone size: -; J gene: TRBJ2-5; V gene: TRBV7-2
CDR3 DNA: TGTGCCAGCAGCCGAACAACCGGGACAGGTAAGACTAACTATGGCTACACCTTC; CDR3 protein: CASSRTTGTGKTNYGYTF; D gene: TRBD1; clone size: once; J gene: TRBJ1-2; V gene: TRBV11-3
CDR3 DNA: TGTGCTAGTGGTTTGAGACTAGCGGGCCACACCGGGGAGCTGTTTTTT; CDR3 protein: CASGLRLAGHTGELFF; D gene: TRBD2; clone size: -; J gene: TRBJ2-2; V gene: TRBV12-5
CDR3 DNA: TGTGCCAGTCGGGACAGGGGCGTAAGCTACACCTTC; CDR3 protein: CASRDRGVSYTF; D gene: TRBD1; clone size: -; J gene: TRBJ1-2; V gene: TRBV19